The 27 T cell receptor beta chains in this list originate from one sample, sequenced in a study of T cell repertoires in cytomegalovirus infection. These TCRs' antigens remain unknown. Using its own MiXCR run on the reads, TCRdb lists one record per CDR3 protein. The sample yields hundreds of thousands of distinct CDR3 sequences, around 35% seen once. The sample in question was cultured PBMCs, obtained from culture after CMV antigen stimulation. Source of these receptors: a human donor in good health (CMV status not recorded). Some clones in this sample may be carry-over from other donors' samples.

V usage is TRBV6-5 and J usage is TRBJ2-5; 7 bases fit TRBD1. The germline V gene has CDR1 MNHEY and CDR2 SVGAGI. J was trimmed by 6 bases and V by 6 bases; bases with no gene match: 7. There are 13 residues in the CDR3. CDR3 region: CASSKTGMKTQYF. The DNA of the CDR3 is TGTGCCAGCAGCAAGACAGGGATGAAGACCCAGTACTTC.

This sequence joins TRBV5-1 and TRBJ1-2; possible D gene TRBD1, 6 bases. The germline V and J ends were trimmed by 2 bases and 6 bases, with 14 bases remaining between them. Germline CDR1 reads SGHRS; CDR2 reads YFSETQ. The CDR3 has 14 amino acids. The CDR3 here is CASSLRQARDGYTF. The CDR3 DNA follows: TGCGCCAGCAGCTTACGACAGGCTAGGGATGGCTACACCTTC. The complete variable domain, with remaining parts taken from reference TRBV5-1 and TRBJ1-2, reads KAGVTQTPRYLIKTRGQQVTLSCSPISGHRSVSWYQQTPGQGLQFLFEYFSETQRNKGNFPGRFSGRQFSNSRSEMNVSTLELGDSALYLCASSLRQARDGYTFGSGTRLTVV.

This rearrangement joins TRBV12-3 or TRBV12-4 to TRBJ1-1; the D is unclear. The length of the CDR3 is 14 residues. Trimming took 4 bases from V and 5 from J, leaving 14 bases between them. The CDR3 sequence: CASSWVPGNTEAFF. CDR3 DNA: TGTGCCAGCAGTTGGGTCCCCGGGAATACTGAAGCTTTCTTT.

The chain employs TRBV7-2 and TRBJ2-3; 9 bases match TRBD1. V gave up 6 bases and J gave up 1 base; unmatched junction bases: 17. The CDR3 sequence is 19 residues long. Per germline, CDR1 SGHTA and CDR2 FQGNSA. In DNA, the CDR3 is TGTGCCAGCAGTCTACTACCGGGACAGGGAAATGAGGGCACAGATACGCAGTATTTT. It codes for CASSLLPGQGNEGTDTQYF.

This clonotype has a single count. The chain couples TRBV19 to TRBJ2-6; TRBD1 is a possible D gene (6 bases). This CDR3 has 16 amino acids. Germline-derived CDR1 and CDR2 are LNHDA and SQIVND (reference sequence). Trimming took off 7 bases at V and 6 bases at J, with 19 bases between the two ends. This chain's CDR3 is CASTLNTGYAANVLTF. CDR3 coding DNA: TGTGCCAGTACCCTAAACACAGGGTATGCGGCCAACGTCCTGACTTTC.

This clonotype turned up a few times. The rearrangement uses TRBV7-2 and TRBJ1-2; TRBD1 matches at 11 bases. The CDR3 runs 16 residues. Trimming at V came to 1 base and at J to 7 bases, leaving 8 bases not matched to a gene. Germline-derived CDR1 and CDR2 are SGHTA and FQGNSA. DNA of the CDR3: TGTGCCAGCAGCTTAGTGTCGGGACAGGGGGTGGTTGGCTACACCTTC. Its protein is CASSLVSGQGVVGYTF. Full variable domain (outside the CDR3, taken from reference TRBV7-2 and TRBJ1-2): GAGVSQSPSNKVTEKGKDVELRCDPISGHTALYWYRQSLGQGLEFLIYFQGNSAPDKSGLPSDRFSAERTGGSVSTLTIQRTQQEDSAVYLCASSLVSGQGVVGYTFGSGTRLTVV.

The CDR3 here is CASNQLGSAEAFF. The CDR3, as DNA: TGTGCCAGCAACCAACTCGGGTCCGCTGAAGCTTTCTTT. J is TRBJ1-1 and V is TRBV7-9, with D hard to call. Germline V CDR1 and CDR2: SEHNR, FQNEAQ (reference sequence). The CDR3 sequence is 13 residues long. Trimming stripped 7 bases from V and 6 bases from J, with 15 bases between.

The chain links TRBV30 to TRBJ2-3; 10 bases fit TRBD2. CDR1 GTSNPN and CDR2 SVGIG come from the germline V gene (reference sequence). The ends lost 0 bases at V and 0 bases at J; junction bases unmatched: 0. The CDR3 runs 15 residues. Here the CDR3 reads CAWSVSGGSTDTQYF. CDR3 coding DNA: TGTGCCTGGAGTGTTAGCGGGGGGAGCACAGATACGCAGTATTTT.

The rearrangement joins TRBV7-9 to TRBJ2-7, with 8 bases fitting TRBD2. CDR1 and CDR2 (germline): SEHNR, FQNEAQ (reference sequence). This CDR3 has 15 amino acids. V trimming: 5 bases; J trimming: 0 bases; junction bases outside the gene matches: 6. This CDR3 reads CASSPGGGFSYEQYF. DNA for the CDR3: TGTGCCAGCAGCCCCGGGGGGGGATTCTCCTACGAGCAGTACTTC.

The chain joins TRBV28 to TRBJ2-7, with D unclear. Germline V gene sequence: CDR1 MDHEN, CDR2 SYDVKM. The ends were cut back, 10 bases at V and 2 bases at J, with 9 bases in the middle. This CDR3 has 11 residues. CDR3 protein: CATALTYEQYF. Here the CDR3 DNA reads TGTGCCACCGCACTTACCTACGAGCAGTACTTC.

The V gene is TRBV20-1, the J gene TRBJ1-1; D not certain. Germline V gives CDR1 DFQATT, CDR2 SNEGSKA (reference sequence). V gave up 4 bases and J gave up 1 base, with 13 bases separating them. The CDR3 has 14 amino acids. Here the CDR3 DNA reads TGCAGTGCTATTAGCTTACGTGGGAACACTGAAGCTTTCTTT. Amino acids: CSAISLRGNTEAFF.

The rearrangement links TRBV7-2 to TRBJ1-1; D unresolved. V gave up 5 bases and J gave up 3 bases, with 13 bases separating them. From germline, CDR1 is SGHTA and CDR2 FQGNSA. The CDR3 is 14 residues long. CDR3 coding DNA: TGTGCCAGCAGCCCAGATAGGGTCCACACTGAAGCTTTCTTT. Its protein is CASSPDRVHTEAFF.

This chain uses TRBV5-1 with TRBJ1-2; D perhaps matches TRBD1 (6 bases). The CDR3 length is 15 residues. Germline values: CDR1 SGHRS, CDR2 YFSETQ. V was pared by 4 bases and J by 8 bases, with 21 bases between. The CDR3 protein is CASSISGAGAYGYTF. CDR3 bases: TGCGCCAGCAGCATATCCGGGGCAGGGGCTTACGGCTACACCTTC.

The chain links TRBV7-9 to TRBJ1-2; D is undetermined. CDR3 size: 14 residues. Germline-derived CDR1 and CDR2 are SEHNR and FQNEAQ (reference sequence). V gave up 4 bases and J gave up 2 bases, with 11 bases separating them. The CDR3 region is CASSSPDGNYGYTF. CDR3 bases: TGTGCCAGCAGCTCCCCGGACGGAAACTATGGCTACACCTTC.

This clonotype came up many times. The chain couples TRBV7-9 to TRBJ2-5, with D perhaps matching TRBD2 (7 bases). CDR1 is SEHNR and CDR2 is FQNEAQ in the germline V gene (reference sequence). V lost 9 bases and J 5 bases, leaving 31 bases between the germline ends. This CDR3 contains 18 residues. The CDR3, as DNA: TGTGCCAGACTCCCTTTCAACCAGCTTAGAAGGGGGGGCGAGACCCAGTACTTC. It codes for CARLPFNQLRRGGETQYF.

This clonotype was recorded at least ten times. The V call is TRBV7-6, the J call TRBJ2-7, with 9 positions matching TRBD2. CDR3 size: 18 residues. V trimming: 5 bases; J trimming: 2 bases; junction bases outside the gene matches: 16. Per germline, CDR1 SGHVS and CDR2 FNYEAQ. CDR3 residues: CASSERGVTNRFTYEQYF. CDR3 coding DNA: TGTGCCAGCAGCGAGCGGGGGGTCACTAATCGTTTCACCTACGAGCAGTACTTC.

The V call is TRBV7-2, the J call TRBJ2-2; D remains ambiguous. Trimming removed 2 bases at V and 6 bases at J, with 10 bases between. The germline V gene has CDR1 SGHTA and CDR2 FQGNSA. The CDR3 covers 14 residues. This chain's CDR3 is CASSLRPVAGELFF. CDR3 bases: TGTGCCAGCAGCTTAAGGCCGGTGGCCGGGGAGCTGTTTTTT.

This chain joins TRBV12-3 or TRBV12-4 and TRBJ1-4; D is possibly TRBD1 (5 bases). The CDR3 totals 14 residues. Trimming cost V 5 bases and J 8 bases, with 15 bases left between them. In DNA form, the CDR3 reads TGTGCCAGCAGTGCCATGGGATCAGGGGAAAAACTGTTTTTT. This sequence encodes CASSAMGSGEKLFF.

This clonotype was recorded a few times. V and J are TRBV6-2 or TRBV6-3 and TRBJ2-1, with 12 bases identical to TRBD2. The CDR3 contains 13 residues. Germline CDR1 is MNHEY and CDR2 is SVGEGT. Trimming cost V 4 bases and J 8 bases; bases outside gene matches: 0. CDR3 loop: CASSWTSGDEQFF. The CDR3, as DNA: TGTGCCAGCAGTTGGACTAGCGGGGATGAGCAGTTCTTC.

The chain recombines TRBV27 with TRBJ2-3; D ambiguous. Germline lookup yields CDR1 MNHEY and CDR2 SMNVEV (reference sequence). The CDR3 is 17 amino acids. Trimming shortened V by 5 bases and J by 0 bases, and 18 bases separated the two germline ends. CDR3 residues: CASSPPVLGPSTDTQYF. As DNA, the CDR3 is TGTGCCAGCAGTCCCCCCGTTTTAGGGCCTAGCACAGATACGCAGTATTTT.

CDR3 amino acids: CASSRREVGYNEQFF. CDR3 bases: TGTGCCAGCAGTCGCAGGGAAGTCGGGTACAATGAGCAGTTCTTC. V is TRBV6-1 and J is TRBJ2-1, with a tentative D call TRBD1 (5 bases). Germline CDR1 reads MNHNS; CDR2 reads SASEGT. V shed 5 bases and J shed 4 bases, with 15 bases lying between them. The CDR3 has 15 residues.

This clonotype has ten or more counts. V gene TRBV2 combines with J gene TRBJ2-1; D is unclear. Germline V gene data show CDR1 as SNHLY and CDR2 as FYNNEI. This CDR3 has 13 amino acids. The V end was cut by 6 bases, the J end by 5 bases, with 11 bases between. The CDR3 DNA follows: TGTGCCAGCAGCGCAGACACTCACAATGAGCAGTTCTTC. Translating gives CASSADTHNEQFF.

The rearrangement uses TRBV30 and TRBJ1-4; possibly TRBD1 for D (5 bases). Germline CDR1 GTSNPN, CDR2 SVGIG (reference sequence). V was trimmed by 3 bases and J by 4 bases, leaving 12 bases between them. The CDR3 length is 14 residues. The CDR3 bases are TGTGCCTGGAGACCGAAGGGACGTAATGAAAAACTGTTTTTT. Its translation: CAWRPKGRNEKLFF. The entire variable domain, with the rest obtained from reference TRBV30 and TRBJ1-4, is as follows: SQTIHQWPATLVQPVGSPLSLECTVEGTSNPNLYWYRQAAGRGLQLLFYSVGIGQISSEVPQNLSASRPQDRQFILSSKKLLLSDSGFYLCAWRPKGRNEKLFFGSGTQLSVL.

This clonotype has a handful of counts. The chain couples TRBV7-2 to TRBJ2-5; D not resolved. Germline loops: CDR1 SGHTA, CDR2 FQGNSA. The CDR3 totals 11 residues. Trimming removed 4 bases from V and 11 bases from J, with 11 bases in between. CDR3 DNA sequence: TGTGCCAGCAGCTCCCCGGGCTTTCAGTACTTC. Translating gives CASSSPGFQYF.

The gene calls are TRBV28 and TRBJ1-1, with D tentatively TRBD1 (5 bases). The germline V gene encodes CDR1 MDHEN and CDR2 SYDVKM. This CDR3 spans 16 amino acids. The V gene lost 3 bases and the J gene lost 0 bases, with 14 bases spanning the gap. DNA of the CDR3: TGTGCCAGCAGTTTCAGTTGGACACAGATGAACACTGAAGCTTTCTTT. This encodes CASSFSWTQMNTEAFF.

This clonotype occurred a few times. The chain has TRBV19 and TRBJ2-7; TRBD2 is a possible D gene (5 bases). The germline CDR1 and CDR2 sequences are LNHDA and SQIVND (reference sequence). This CDR3 has 14 residues. Trimming removed 3 bases from V and 3 bases from J, with 12 bases in between. CDR3 sequence reads: CASSMARGIYEQYF. CDR3 DNA sequence: TGTGCCAGTAGTATGGCCCGGGGAATCTACGAGCAGTACTTC.

This clonotype has a handful of counts. CDR3 sequence reads: CAKGQAHYEQYF. Here the CDR3 DNA reads TGTGCCAAGGGACAGGCGCACTACGAGCAGTACTTC. The chain recombines TRBV6-5 with TRBJ2-7; TRBD1 matches at 8 bases. CDR1 is MNHEY and CDR2 is SVGAGI in the germline V gene. The CDR3 has 12 residues. The V segment lost 10 bases and the J segment 3 bases; nucleotides outside the gene matches: 5.